A selection of T cell receptor beta chains follows, all from one sample in a study of T cell responses to AZD1222 COVID-19 vaccine. The assay was immunoSEQ multiplex PCR, and TCRdb's table has in-frame clones only and misses some. The sample holds about 130,000 clones; 91% are singletons and the top ten take approximately 3%. The sequences come from peripheral blood, collected on day 0 of AZD1222 vaccination. These receptors came from an adult in good health. Both conserved end residues are part of each CDR3. A D gene is named only where the DNA matches it firmly. Size is omitted from some rows. Given values are once, few, many or a class for expanded clones.

CDR3 length	V gene	J gene	D gene	clone size	CDR3 DNA	CDR3 protein
15	TRBV19	TRBJ2-2	TRBD1	.	TGTGCCAGTCTAATAAGACAGGGTTGGACCGGGGAGCTGTTTTTT	CASLIRQGWTGELFF
16	TRBV4-3	TRBJ1-1	.	.	TGCGCCAGCAGCCAAGTGATCGAGGGGGTGAACACTGAAGCTTTCTTT	CASSQVIEGVNTEAFF
17	TRBV19	TRBJ2-1	TRBD2	.	TGTGCCAGTAGCAAGGGACTAGCGGGAGGGCCGGTTAGGGAGCAGTTCTTC	CASSKGLAGGPVREQFF
14	TRBV11-1	TRBJ2-7	.	.	TGTGCCAGCAGCTTGGGACACCCACGCGACGAGCAGTACTTC	CASSLGHPRDEQYF
17	TRBV30	TRBJ1-2	.	.	TGTGCCTGGAGTATGCCGCCTTTTGGGCCAGGGAGGAGTGGCCACACCTTC	CAWSMPPFGPGRSGHTF
11	TRBV6-5	TRBJ2-5	.	.	TGTGCCAGCAAAAACGAATACTCACTGGACTTC	CASKNEYSLDF
16	TRBV5-1	TRBJ2-4	TRBD2	.	TGCGCCAGCAGCTCACTAGCGGGAGGCCCCAAAAACATTCAGTACTTC	CASSSLAGGPKNIQYF
14	TRBV20-1	TRBJ2-1	.	.	TGCAGTGCTAGTTTCACGGACGGCTACAATGAGCAGTTCTTC	CSASFTDGYNEQFF
14	TRBV10-3	TRBJ2-2	TRBD1	.	TGTGCCATCAGTGATTTACAGGGGACCGGGGAGCTGTTTTTT	CAISDLQGTGELFF
14	TRBV29-1	TRBJ1-4	.	.	TGCAGCGTTGTCGGGGCAGGGCCTAATGAAAAACTGTTTTTT	CSVVGAGPNEKLFF
14	TRBV29-1	TRBJ2-5	TRBD2	.	TGCAGCGTTGACAGGGGACTAGATCAAGAGACCCAGTACTTC	CSVDRGLDQETQYF
14	TRBV5-6	TRBJ1-5	.	few	TGTGCCAGCAGCTTGGGATGGGATAATCAGCCCCAGCATTTT	CASSLGWDNQPQHF
16	TRBV7-2	TRBJ1-2	.	.	TGTGCCAGCAGCTCGATGGGGCCAGGTAGTCCCTATGGCTACACCTTC	CASSSMGPGSPYGYTF
14	TRBV19	TRBJ2-2	.	.	TGTGCCAGTAGACCTACCTGGAGCACCGGGGAGCTGTTTTTT	CASRPTWSTGELFF
15	TRBV4-1	TRBJ1-5	.	.	TGCGCCAGCAGCCCCGGGCAATATAGCAATCAGCCCCAGCATTTT	CASSPGQYSNQPQHF
16	TRBV4-2	TRBJ2-1	TRBD2	.	TGTGCCAGCAGCCTAGAAACTAGCGGGGCCTACAATGAGCAGTTCTTC	CASSLETSGAYNEQFF
14	TRBV4-2	TRBJ1-1	.	few	TGTGCCAGCAGCCAAGAGCAGGGGTGGACTGAAGCTTTCTTT	CASSQEQGWTEAFF
15	TRBV4-1	TRBJ1-4	.	.	TGCGCCAGCAGCCAAGATCCGCCCAATAATGAAAAACTGTTTTTT	CASSQDPPNNEKLFF
11	TRBV20-1	TRBJ2-3	.	.	TGCAGTGCTAGTAGTCCAGATACGCAGTATTTT	CSASSPDTQYF
14	TRBV5-4	TRBJ2-7	.	.	TGTGCCAGCAGCTTCGTAACAGACGCCTACGAGCAGTACTTC	CASSFVTDAYEQYF
15	TRBV27	TRBJ2-5	.	.	TGTGCCAGCAGTACTCCCGAGAAGCGTTTCGAGACCCAGTACTTC	CASSTPEKRFETQYF
16	TRBV7-3	TRBJ2-7	TRBD2	.	TGTGCCAGCAGCCCCCCGGGGCTAGCGGGATCATACGAGCAGTACTTC	CASSPPGLAGSYEQYF
16	TRBV5-5	TRBJ1-5	TRBD1	.	TGTGCCAGCAGCTCAATGACAGGGGAACGGGGTCAGCCCCAGCATTTT	CASSSMTGERGQPQHF
13	TRBV12-3/TRBV12-4	TRBJ2-7	.	once	TGTGCCACGAAGGAGAACTGGGGCGTCGAGCAGTACTTC	CATKENWGVEQYF
14	TRBV6-5	TRBJ1-1	TRBD1	.	TGTGCCAGCAGTTACAACAGGGGGTACACTGAAGCTTTCTTT	CASSYNRGYTEAFF
15	TRBV6-4	TRBJ2-7	TRBD2	.	TGTGCCAGCAGTGAAGGGACTAGCGGCTCCTACGAGCAGTACTTC	CASSEGTSGSYEQYF
15	TRBV15	TRBJ1-3	TRBD1	.	TGTGCCACCAGCAGGGGGGAGGGGGCCGGAAACACCATATATTTT	CATSRGEGAGNTIYF
12	TRBV19	TRBJ1-2	TRBD1	.	TGTGCCAGTAGTGACAGGGTCGGCGGCTACACCTTC	CASSDRVGGYTF
14	TRBV27	TRBJ2-1	.	.	TGTGCCAGCAGTTTAACAGCGGCTGTTAATGAGCAGTTCTTC	CASSLTAAVNEQFF
19	TRBV6-4	TRBJ1-2	TRBD1	once	TGTGCCAGCGCCATTCAGGGAAGTAGGACAGGGCCTAAGCACTATGGCTACACCTTC	CASAIQGSRTGPKHYGYTF
15	TRBV10-3	TRBJ2-2	.	.	TGTGCCATCAGTGGTCCTGGGGCGGGGACCGGGGAGCTGTTTTTT	CAISGPGAGTGELFF
15	TRBV4-1	TRBJ2-1	TRBD2	.	TGCGCCAGTAGGCCGGCGGGAGCCATGTACAATGAGCAGTTCTTC	CASRPAGAMYNEQFF
18	TRBV25-1	TRBJ1-6	.	.	TGTGCCAGCAGTAGCGGGGGACACTTCACTAGAGGGAATTCACCCCTCCACTTT	CASSSGGHFTRGNSPLHF
15	TRBV29-1	TRBJ1-1	TRBD1	.	TGCAGCGTTGAAGAATTGGGGACAGAGAACACTGAAGCTTTCTTT	CSVEELGTENTEAFF
18	TRBV5-4	TRBJ2-3	.	.	TGTGCCAGCAGCTTGGATAGGGTTGAACTCCTAGGCACAGATACGCAGTATTTT	CASSLDRVELLGTDTQYF
15	TRBV12-5	TRBJ1-4	.	.	TGTGCTAGTGGTTTGTTAGGGGCAACTAATGAAAAACTGTTTTTT	CASGLLGATNEKLFF
14	TRBV6-2/TRBV6-3	TRBJ1-2	.	.	TGTGCCAGCAGTTACCTCCCCAGGGACTTCGGCTACACCTTC	CASSYLPRDFGYTF
14	TRBV9	TRBJ1-2	.	.	TGTGCCAGCAGCGTAGAGAGGGGGGACTATGGCTACACCTTC	CASSVERGDYGYTF
17	TRBV3-1/TRBV3-2	TRBJ2-1	TRBD2	.	TGTGCCAGCAGCCATGCTGCTAGCGGTCTCTCCTACAATGAGCAGTTCTTC	CASSHAASGLSYNEQFF
17	TRBV11-2	TRBJ1-6	TRBD1	.	TGTGCCAGCACCCTTTTAGTGGGGACAGGGGAAAATTCACCCCTCCACTTT	CASTLLVGTGENSPLHF
15	TRBV3-1/TRBV3-2	TRBJ2-5	TRBD2	.	TGTGCCAGCAGGACTAGCGGGAGGGGTGGAGAGACCCAGTACTTC	CASRTSGRGGETQYF
15	TRBV2	TRBJ2-3	TRBD1	few	TGTGCCAGCAGTGGGGGACAGGGAAGCACAGATACGCAGTATTTT	CASSGGQGSTDTQYF
12	TRBV24-1	TRBJ1-5	.	.	TGTGCCACCAGTGACGGTACTCAGCCCCAGCATTTT	CATSDGTQPQHF
14	TRBV18	TRBJ1-1	TRBD1	.	TGTGCCAGCTCACTAACGGACAGGGAAATCTTCGCTTTCTTT	CASSLTDREIFAFF
16	TRBV20-1	TRBJ2-4	.	.	TGCAGTGCTAGTCCCAGCCCCGTATTAGCCAAAAACATTCAGTACTTC	CSASPSPVLAKNIQYF
18	TRBV14	TRBJ1-3	.	once	TGTGCCAGCAGCCAAGAATTCCCAGGTTCTTTCTCTGGAAACACCATATATTTT	CASSQEFPGSFSGNTIYF
15	TRBV5-4	TRBJ1-2	TRBD1	.	TGTGCCAGCAGCTTGGGGGACAGCCCGAACTATGGCTACACCTTC	CASSLGDSPNYGYTF
14	TRBV21-1	TRBJ1-6	.	few	TGTGCCAGCAGCAATCATGGGCCACGTCCGCTCCTCCACTTT	CASSNHGPRPLLHF
15	TRBV19	TRBJ2-7	TRBD2	.	TGTGCCAGTAGTCTAACTAGCGGGAGGGCTTCCGAGCAGTACTTC	CASSLTSGRASEQYF
12	TRBV5-4	TRBJ1-2	.	once	TGTGCCAGCAGCTTGACAACGGAAGGCTACACCTTC	CASSLTTEGYTF
13	TRBV5-6	TRBJ2-7	.	once	TGTGCCAGCAGCTTGGCACAGGGCTACGAGCAGTACTTC	CASSLAQGYEQYF
15	TRBV5-5	TRBJ1-5	TRBD1	.	TGTGCCAGCAGCTTTATTACAGGGGGCAGTCAGCCCCAGCATTTT	CASSFITGGSQPQHF
13	TRBV7-2	TRBJ2-1	.	.	TGTGCCAGCAGCTTAGAACAGCGCAATGAGCAGTTCTTC	CASSLEQRNEQFF
14	TRBV10-3	TRBJ2-1	TRBD1	.	TGTGCCATCAGTGAAAATACCAGGGGGTATGAGCAGTTCTTC	CAISENTRGYEQFF
15	TRBV7-9	TRBJ1-4	TRBD1	few	TGTGCCAGCAGCGAGGGGGCAGGGGTAAAGGAAAAACTGTTTTTT	CASSEGAGVKEKLFF
14	TRBV5-4	TRBJ2-7	.	few	TGTGCCAGCAGCCCTATAGTTGGGTCCTACGAGCAGTACTTC	CASSPIVGSYEQYF
12	TRBV4-1	TRBJ1-3	.	few	TGCGCCAGCAGCCAAGAAGGAAACACCATATATTTT	CASSQEGNTIYF